One and the same sample provided the 17 T cell receptor beta chains below, sequenced in a study of circulating tumor DNA in untreated peripheral T-cell lymphoma. Only in-frame clones appear in the TCRdb table, and some are missing; sequencing was by immunoSEQ multiplex PCR. The sample lists about 5,000 clones; more than 60% were seen once. The sample consisted of tumor tissue. Receptor source: a human donor with peripheral T-cell lymphoma.

The chain couples TRBV28 to TRBJ2-4, with D tentatively TRBD1 (5 bases). The CDR3 loop spans 16 amino acids. Trimming removed 5 bases from V and 1 base from J, with 15 bases in between. Per the germline V gene, CDR1 is MDHEN and CDR2 is SYDVKM. CDR3 in amino acids: CASSHDSLGAKNIQYF. As DNA, the CDR3 is TGTGCCAGCAGTCACGACAGCTTAGGCGCCAAAAACATTCAGTACTTC.

The chain uses TRBV6-8 and TRBJ2-1, with 13 bases aligning to TRBD2. J lost 5 bases, V lost 10 bases, and 5 bases had no gene match. Germline CDR1 is MNHGY and CDR2 is SAAAGT. This CDR3 is built from 14 residues. CDR3 region: CATRTSGRDNEQFF. In DNA form, the CDR3 reads TGTGCCACCAGAACTAGCGGGAGGGACAATGAGCAGTTCTTC.

The gene calls are TRBV9 and TRBJ2-2, with D uncertain. The V end lost 0 bases, the J end lost 8 bases, and 5 bases lay between the germline ends. The CDR3 contains 12 residues. The V gene's germline CDR1 is SGDLS and CDR2 YYNGEE. CDR3 residues: CASSVVRGELFF. The CDR3 DNA reads TGTGCCAGCAGCGTAGTACGGGGGGAGCTGTTTTTT.

The chain couples TRBV28 to TRBJ1-2; D ambiguous. Germline lookup yields CDR1 MDHEN and CDR2 SYDVKM. Trimming stripped 3 bases from V and 4 bases from J, with 12 bases between. There are 14 residues in the CDR3. As DNA, the CDR3 is TGTGCCAGCAGTTTCGGGAGCGAACCCTATGGCTACACCTTC. Amino acids: CASSFGSEPYGYTF.

V usage is TRBV11-3 and J usage is TRBJ2-3; perhaps TRBD1 as D (5 bases). V lost 2 bases to trimming and J lost 3 bases, with 12 bases between them. The V gene's germline CDR1 is SGHNT and CDR2 YENEEA. The CDR3 has 15 amino acids. The CDR3 sequence: CASSLTGRATDTQYF. The CDR3 bases are TGTGCCAGCAGCTTAACAGGTCGGGCGACAGATACGCAGTATTTT.

The chain is built from TRBV6-8 and TRBJ2-7; 10 bases fit TRBD1. Trimming cost V 2 bases and J 7 bases; bases outside gene matches: 11. CDR3 length: 16 amino acids. CDR1 is MNHGY, CDR2 SAAAGT, per germline. CDR3 in amino acids: CASSYTPPDRGVEQYF. In DNA form, the CDR3 reads TGTGCCAGCAGTTACACCCCTCCGGACAGGGGGGTTGAGCAGTACTTC.

This clone has more than one count but fewer than ten. The chain couples TRBV29-1 to TRBJ2-7; D possibly corresponds to TRBD2 (5 bases). Per the germline V gene, CDR1 is SQVTM and CDR2 is ANQGSEA. The length of the CDR3 is 17 residues. The CDR3 DNA reads as TGCAGGTCACCTATAGGTGGCGGGCGGCCTGAGGACTACGAGCAGTACTTC. As protein: CRSPIGGGRPEDYEQYF.

This clone has just a few counts. This chain connects TRBV11-3 to TRBJ2-3; 9 nucleotides match TRBD2. The CDR3 totals 16 residues. The J segment lost 4 bases and the V segment lost 5 bases, leaving 10 bases of the junction unmatched. CDR1 and CDR2 (germline): SGHNT, YENEEA. The CDR3: CASSPLGGRAPDTQYF. The CDR3 region has the DNA TGTGCCAGCAGCCCACTTGGCGGGAGGGCCCCAGATACGCAGTATTTT. The full variable domain, its missing parts supplied by reference TRBV11-3 and TRBJ2-3, is EAGVVQSPRYKIIEKKQPVAFWCNPISGHNTLYWYLQNLGQGPELLIRYENEEAVDDSQLPKDRFSAERLKGVDSTLKIQPAELGDSAVYLCASSPLGGRAPDTQYFGPGTRLTVL.

The rearrangement joins TRBV5-1 to TRBJ2-3; D is unclear. Germline V gene data show CDR1 as SGHRS and CDR2 as YFSETQ. Trimming took off 2 bases at V and 2 bases at J, with 12 bases between the two ends. The CDR3 has 15 amino acids. CDR3 DNA sequence: TGCGCCAGCAGCTTACTTAGAGGAGTCACAGATACGCAGTATTTT. It is translated as CASSLLRGVTDTQYF.

This rearrangement joins TRBV11-3 to TRBJ2-2, with 10 bases fitting TRBD1. V lost 6 bases to trimming and J lost 3 bases; unmatched junction nucleotides: 4. The CDR3 runs 15 residues. The germline V gene has CDR1 SGHNT and CDR2 YENEEA. CDR3 in amino acids: CASRTGTGDTGELFF. In nucleotides, the CDR3 is TGTGCCAGCAGAACCGGGACAGGGGACACCGGGGAGCTGTTTTTT.

This clone was counted only a few times. The V and J genes are TRBV6-8 and TRBJ2-3, with D tentatively TRBD1 (5 bases). Germline CDR1 MNHGY, CDR2 SAAAGT. V was clipped by 6 bases and J by 3 bases, with 19 bases between them. CDR3 size: 16 residues. The CDR3 DNA reads TGTGCCAGCAGAGACCCAGGGTTTCGTAATACAGATACGCAGTATTTT. This translates into CASRDPGFRNTDTQYF.

V is TRBV1 and J is TRBJ2-3; no DNA check was done on the table's D call, TRBD2. TRBV1 is reported as a pseudogene. This CDR3 region has 15 residues. The CDR3 DNA follows: TGCGCCAGCAGGGGGACTAGCGGGAGAGGAGATACGCAGTATTTT. Residues: CASRGTSGRGDTQYF.

The chain links TRBV29-1 to TRBJ2-3, with 12 bases lining up with TRBD2. The ends lost 4 bases at V and 0 bases at J; junction bases unmatched: 8. The CDR3 length is 17 residues. The germline V gene has CDR1 SQVTM and CDR2 ANQGSEA. The CDR3 sequence: CSVVTPSGRDSTDTQYF. The CDR3 DNA reads as TGCAGCGTTGTTACGCCTAGCGGGAGGGATAGCACAGATACGCAGTATTTT.

The chain combines TRBV6-8 with TRBJ2-7; D remains unclear. Trimming shortened V by 2 bases and J by 2 bases, and 10 bases separated the two germline ends. The CDR3 has 14 residues. The germline V gene has CDR1 MNHGY and CDR2 SAAAGT. In nucleotides, the CDR3 is TGTGCCAGCAGTTACGACCTCTACGCCTACGAGCAGTACTTC. This codes for CASSYDLYAYEQYF.

The CDR3 loop reads CSVGGKAGLVGYEQYF. CDR3 bases: TGCAGCGTTGGCGGGAAGGCAGGTCTAGTGGGCTACGAGCAGTACTTC. The chain couples TRBV29-1 to TRBJ2-7; tentative D call: TRBD2 (6 bases). The germline CDR1 and CDR2 sequences are SQVTM and ANQGSEA. Deletions cut 4 bases from V and 3 bases from J, with 22 bases between. CDR3 length: 16 residues.

The chain's CDR3 is CASSGTGDQPQHF. The CDR3 region has the DNA TGTGCCAGTAGTGGGACAGGGGACCAGCCCCAGCATTTT. The J gene is TRBJ1-5, the V gene TRBV19, with 10 nucleotides matching TRBD1. After removal of 5 bases from V and 7 bases from J, the junction contained 2 bases not matched to a gene. Per the germline V gene, CDR1 is LNHDA and CDR2 is SQIVND (reference sequence). The CDR3 spans 13 residues.

This clone is a singleton in its sample. V usage is TRBV7-5 and J usage is TRBJ2-7; the listed D gene, TRBD1, was not tested against the DNA. TRBV7-5 is listed as a pseudogene. CDR3 length equals 14 residues. CDR3 sequence: CASSTTGLSYEQYF. Written as DNA, the CDR3 is TGTGCCAGCAGCACCACAGGCCTTTCCTACGAGCAGTACTTC.